The rows below give T cell receptor beta chains drawn from one sample of a study of T cell changes during pregnancy in multiple sclerosis. Sequencing was performed with immunoSEQ multiplex PCR; in TCRdb, only in-frame clones are kept and a portion is missing. The sample holds 85,000 to 130,000 clones, around 93% seen once. Sequencing used peripheral blood, obtained before pregnancy. All receptors derive from a female donor with multiple sclerosis, enrolled in a pregnancy study. Each CDR3 is given with its conserved first and last residue. The D gene is left open where the match is weak. The listing skips clone size in some rows; elsewhere it reads once, few, many or a size class.

D gene: TRBD1; J gene: TRBJ2-1; clone size: -; V gene: TRBV6-5; CDR3 protein: CASSTGTGKRNEQFF; CDR3 DNA: TGTGCCAGCAGTACCGGGACAGGGAAGAGAAATGAGCAGTTCTTC
D gene: -; J gene: TRBJ1-1; clone size: -; V gene: TRBV14; CDR3 protein: CASSRDPLTGRNTEAFF; CDR3 DNA: TGTGCCAGCAGCCGAGACCCTTTGACAGGAAGAAACACTGAAGCTTTCTTT
D gene: -; J gene: TRBJ2-1; clone size: -; V gene: TRBV29-1; CDR3 protein: CSVEGMGGSYNEQFF; CDR3 DNA: TGCAGCGTTGAAGGGATGGGGGGCTCCTACAATGAGCAGTTCTTC
D gene: TRBD1; J gene: TRBJ2-5; clone size: once; V gene: TRBV6-5; CDR3 protein: CASSYGTAQETQYF; CDR3 DNA: TGTGCCAGCAGTTACGGGACAGCACAAGAGACCCAGTACTTC
D gene: -; J gene: TRBJ1-3; clone size: -; V gene: TRBV9; CDR3 protein: CASSGRQNTGNTIYF; CDR3 DNA: TGTGCCAGCAGCGGTCGACAGAACACTGGAAACACCATATATTTT
D gene: TRBD2; J gene: TRBJ2-1; clone size: once; V gene: TRBV4-1; CDR3 protein: CASSQYVELAGASSYNEQFF; CDR3 DNA: TGCGCCAGCAGCCAGTATGTGGAGCTAGCGGGAGCTAGCTCCTACAATGAGCAGTTCTTC
D gene: -; J gene: TRBJ2-3; clone size: -; V gene: TRBV9; CDR3 protein: CASSLDGGSDTQYF; CDR3 DNA: TGTGCCAGCAGCTTGGATGGCGGTTCGGATACGCAGTATTTT
D gene: -; J gene: TRBJ2-5; clone size: -; V gene: TRBV6-1; CDR3 protein: CASSEGSESETQYF; CDR3 DNA: TGTGCCAGCAGTGAAGGATCGGAGAGCGAGACCCAGTACTTC
D gene: TRBD2; J gene: TRBJ2-2; clone size: -; V gene: TRBV4-3; CDR3 protein: CASSQIAGGPIGELFF; CDR3 DNA: TGCGCCAGCAGCCAGATAGCGGGAGGCCCCATCGGGGAGCTGTTTTTT
D gene: -; J gene: TRBJ1-5; clone size: few; V gene: TRBV5-3; CDR3 protein: CARSLLHQPQHF; CDR3 DNA: TGTGCCAGAAGCTTGCTCCATCAGCCCCAGCATTTT
D gene: TRBD1; J gene: TRBJ2-7; clone size: -; V gene: TRBV29-1; CDR3 protein: CSASRDRGYEQYF; CDR3 DNA: TGCAGCGCTTCCCGGGACAGGGGCTACGAGCAGTACTTC
D gene: -; J gene: TRBJ2-3; clone size: -; V gene: TRBV27; CDR3 protein: CASSGSRTDTQYF; CDR3 DNA: TGTGCCAGCAGCGGGAGTAGAACAGATACGCAGTATTTT
D gene: TRBD2; J gene: TRBJ2-2; clone size: -; V gene: TRBV5-4; CDR3 protein: CASSPILGGSTGELFF; CDR3 DNA: TGTGCCAGCAGCCCTATATTGGGGGGGAGCACCGGGGAGCTGTTTTTT
D gene: TRBD1; J gene: TRBJ1-1; clone size: -; V gene: TRBV29-1; CDR3 protein: CSVTGQMNTEAFF; CDR3 DNA: TGCAGCGTGACGGGACAGATGAACACTGAAGCTTTCTTT
D gene: TRBD2; J gene: TRBJ2-7; clone size: -; V gene: TRBV6-6; CDR3 protein: CASNKGEGTIYEQYF; CDR3 DNA: TGTGCCAGCAACAAGGGCGAGGGGACTATCTACGAGCAGTACTTC
D gene: TRBD2; J gene: TRBJ2-3; clone size: -; V gene: TRBV13; CDR3 protein: CASSKPGLARTDTQYF; CDR3 DNA: TGTGCCAGCAGCAAACCGGGACTAGCGCGCACAGATACGCAGTATTTT
D gene: -; J gene: TRBJ2-1; clone size: -; V gene: TRBV9; CDR3 protein: CASSGGLSGSYNEQFF; CDR3 DNA: TGTGCCAGCAGCGGAGGACTTAGCGGCTCCTACAATGAGCAGTTCTTC
D gene: -; J gene: TRBJ2-1; clone size: -; V gene: TRBV5-1; CDR3 protein: CASSLGTGYNEQFF; CDR3 DNA: TGCGCCAGCAGCTTGGGGACGGGGTACAATGAGCAGTTCTTC